This TCR beta chain was found in a study of cytomegalovirus exposure and HLA in healthy donors. Study information: Genotyping showed 70% to 90% of 350 to 400 donors falling in the Caucasian-associated ancestry cluster. Broader study findings: The dataset shows that most TCR sequences were rare, while some public TCRs occurred in many donors.

A note on this clone: Its antigen is unknown.

Researchers ran the PCR with 60 Vbeta and 13 Jbeta primers. Method: immunoSEQ multiplex PCR; TCRdb's copy keeps in-frame clones and lacks some. The sample lists approximately 170,000 clones; roughly 72% were seen once. Per germline, CDR1 SGHAT and CDR2 FQNNGV. Trimming cost V 5 bases and J 4 bases, with 15 bases left between them. The CDR3 is made up of 15 amino acids. The V and J genes are TRBV11-2 and TRBJ1-5; D possibly corresponds to TRBD1 (5 bases). Sequenced material: PBMCs. This receptor was identified in a woman between 40 and 50 years old in good health and CMV-seronegative. The CDR3 bases are TGTGCCAGCAGCCAGACGACCGGGGGTAATCAGCCCCAGCATTTT. This translates into CASSQTTGGNQPQHF.